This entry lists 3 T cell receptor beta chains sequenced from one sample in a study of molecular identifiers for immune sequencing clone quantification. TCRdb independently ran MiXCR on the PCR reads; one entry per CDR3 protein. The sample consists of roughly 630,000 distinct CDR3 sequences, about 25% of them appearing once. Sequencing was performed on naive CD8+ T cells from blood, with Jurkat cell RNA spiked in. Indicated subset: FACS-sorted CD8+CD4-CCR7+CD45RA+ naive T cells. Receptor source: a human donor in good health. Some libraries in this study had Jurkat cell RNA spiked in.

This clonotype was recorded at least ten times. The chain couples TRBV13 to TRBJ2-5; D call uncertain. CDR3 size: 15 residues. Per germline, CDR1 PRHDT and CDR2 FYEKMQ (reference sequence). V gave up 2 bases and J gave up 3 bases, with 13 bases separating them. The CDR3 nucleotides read TGTGCCAGCAGCTTATTAACCGGGCCCGAAGAGACCCAGTACTTC. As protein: CASSLLTGPEETQYF.

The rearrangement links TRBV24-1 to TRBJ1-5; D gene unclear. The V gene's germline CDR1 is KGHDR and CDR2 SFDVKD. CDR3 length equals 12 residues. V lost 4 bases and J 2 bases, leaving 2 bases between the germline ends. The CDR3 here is CATSERNQPQHF. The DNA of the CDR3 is TGTGCCACCAGTGAGCGCAATCAGCCCCAGCATTTT.

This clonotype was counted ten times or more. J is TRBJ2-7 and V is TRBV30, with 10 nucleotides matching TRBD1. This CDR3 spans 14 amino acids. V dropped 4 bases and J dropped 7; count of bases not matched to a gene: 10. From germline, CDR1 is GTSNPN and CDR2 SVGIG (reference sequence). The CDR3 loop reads CAWTDGTGAGEQYF. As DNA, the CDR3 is TGTGCCTGGACGGACGGGACAGGGGCTGGGGAGCAGTACTTC. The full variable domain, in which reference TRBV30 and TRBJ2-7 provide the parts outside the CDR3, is SQTIHQWPATLVQPVGSPLSLECTVEGTSNPNLYWYRQAAGRGLQLLFYSVGIGQISSEVPQNLSASRPQDRQFILSSKKLLLSDSGFYLCAWTDGTGAGEQYFGPGTRLTVT.